Detailed here is one T cell receptor beta chain. Its antigen remains undetermined. Base quality data are lacking; no much larger clone is found one base away. The entry originates in a study of patients and donors after allogeneic stem cell transplantation (dated by TCRdb to 2020 to 2022). Library creation used RT-PCR. Sequencing used a NextSeq 550. In-frame beta chains were kept once TCRdb had trimmed the public reads at Q25 with fastp and called clones with MiXCR. All rows with the same CDR3 protein become a single entry with the most common DNA and genes. In all, the sample holds more than 150,000 distinct CDR3 sequences, and roughly 40% of those were seen once. Jointly, the top ten make up 30% to 35% of the sample. The CDR3 sequence holds 14 residues, the cysteine and phenylalanine included. This entry keeps only the CDR3 DNA: 42 bases, framed from base 1. Trimming takes 3 bases off V and 6 bases off J; junction bases not matched to a gene: 5. Looking up the germline V gene yields CDR1 SGHVS and CDR2 FNYEAQ.

Sequenced input: blood, either unsorted or a sorted T cell fraction (not recorded which). The sequence joins TRBV7-6 to TRBJ2-1; 7 bases in the junction line up with TRBD1. The sequence was collected from a human donor who was either an allogeneic HSCT recipient or a stem cell or donor lymphocyte infusion donor (not recorded which). It is not recorded whose cells these are; they may come from a transplant donor. Here the CDR3 is given as CASSFLSGGNEQFF. Here is the DNA: TGTGCCAGCAGCTTTTTGTCAGGGGGCAATGAGCAGTTCTTC.